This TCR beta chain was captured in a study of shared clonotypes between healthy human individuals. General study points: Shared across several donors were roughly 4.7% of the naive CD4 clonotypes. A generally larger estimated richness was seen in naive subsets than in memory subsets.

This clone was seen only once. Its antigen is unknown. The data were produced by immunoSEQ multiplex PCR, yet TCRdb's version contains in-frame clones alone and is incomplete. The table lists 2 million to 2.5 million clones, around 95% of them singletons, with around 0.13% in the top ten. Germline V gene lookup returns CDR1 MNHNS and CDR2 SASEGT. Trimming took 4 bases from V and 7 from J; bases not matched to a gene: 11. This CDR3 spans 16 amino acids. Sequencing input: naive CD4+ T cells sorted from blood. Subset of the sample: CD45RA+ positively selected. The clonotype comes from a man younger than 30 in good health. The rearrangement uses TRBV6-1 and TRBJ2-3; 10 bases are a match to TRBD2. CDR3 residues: CASSARGAGGQNTQYF. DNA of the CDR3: TGTGCCAGCAGTGCCCGGGGAGCGGGGGGGCAAAATACGCAGTATTTT.